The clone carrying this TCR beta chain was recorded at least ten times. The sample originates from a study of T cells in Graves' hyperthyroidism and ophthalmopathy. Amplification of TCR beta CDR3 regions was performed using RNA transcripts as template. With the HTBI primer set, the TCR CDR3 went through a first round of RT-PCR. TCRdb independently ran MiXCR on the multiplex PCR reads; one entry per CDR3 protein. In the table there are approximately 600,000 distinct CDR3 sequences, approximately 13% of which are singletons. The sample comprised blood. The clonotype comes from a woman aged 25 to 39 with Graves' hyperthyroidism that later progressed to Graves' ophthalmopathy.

The CDR3 bases are TGTGCCAGCAGTCCCCGACTAGTGTATGAGCAGTACTTC. It codes for CASSPRLVYEQYF. The genes are TRBV27 and TRBJ2-7, with a tentative D call TRBD2 (6 bases). This CDR3 has 13 amino acids. Germline CDR1 reads MNHEY; CDR2 reads SMNVEV (reference sequence). V was cut by 5 bases and J by 7 bases, with 15 bases left in between.